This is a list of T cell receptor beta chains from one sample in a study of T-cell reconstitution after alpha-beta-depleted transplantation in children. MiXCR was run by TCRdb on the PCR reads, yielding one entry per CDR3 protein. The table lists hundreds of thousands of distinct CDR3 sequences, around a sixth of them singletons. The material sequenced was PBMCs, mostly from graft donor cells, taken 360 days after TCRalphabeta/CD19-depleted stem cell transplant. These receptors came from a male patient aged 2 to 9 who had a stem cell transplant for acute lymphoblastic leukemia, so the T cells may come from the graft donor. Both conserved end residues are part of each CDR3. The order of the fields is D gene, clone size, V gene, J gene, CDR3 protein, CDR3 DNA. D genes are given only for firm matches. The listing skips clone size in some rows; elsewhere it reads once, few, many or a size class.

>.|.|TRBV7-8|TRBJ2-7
CASSLGPLGEQYF
TGTGCCAGCAGCTTAGGACCCTTAGGCGAGCAGTACTTC
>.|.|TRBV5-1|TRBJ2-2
CASSFDGGGTGELFF
TGCGCCAGCAGCTTTGATGGGGGAGGCACCGGGGAGCTGTTTTTT
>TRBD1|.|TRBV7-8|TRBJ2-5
CASSSHVVQGAGETQYF
TGTGCCAGCAGCTCCCACGTGGTACAGGGGGCGGGTGAGACCCAGTACTTC
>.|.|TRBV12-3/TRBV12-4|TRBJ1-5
CASTPDRSNQPQHF
TGTGCCAGCACCCCGGACAGAAGCAATCAGCCCCAGCATTTT
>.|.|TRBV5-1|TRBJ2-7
CASSDSNSYEQYF
TGCGCCAGCAGCGACAGCAACTCCTACGAGCAGTACTTC
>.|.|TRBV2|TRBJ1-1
CASRAEEGGTEAFF
TGTGCCAGCAGGGCCGAGGAGGGAGGAACTGAAGCTTTCTTT
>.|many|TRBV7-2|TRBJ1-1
CASSLEVKSTEAFF
TGTGCCAGCAGCTTAGAGGTAAAGTCCACTGAAGCTTTCTTT
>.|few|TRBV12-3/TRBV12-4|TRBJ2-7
CASSIIRVGEQYF
TGTGCCAGCAGTATCATCAGGGTAGGGGAGCAGTACTTC
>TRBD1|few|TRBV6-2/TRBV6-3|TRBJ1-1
CASREGGSRTEAFF
TGTGCCAGCAGGGAAGGGGGCTCTAGAACTGAAGCTTTCTTT
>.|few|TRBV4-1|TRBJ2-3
CASSQDPPGVTTDTQYF
TGCGCCAGCAGCCAAGATCCCCCCGGCGTAACTACAGATACGCAGTATTTT
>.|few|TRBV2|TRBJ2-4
CASSEFHEAKNIQYF
TGTGCCAGCAGTGAATTTCATGAAGCCAAAAACATTCAGTACTTC
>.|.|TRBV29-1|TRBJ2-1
CSVTGLSEQFF
TGCAGCGTAACAGGCTTGAGTGAGCAGTTCTTC
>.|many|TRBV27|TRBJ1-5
CASSSLRGAFQPQHF
TGTGCCAGCAGTTCCCTTCGGGGGGCTTTTCAGCCCCAGCATTTT
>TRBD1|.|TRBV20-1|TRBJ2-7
CSADGTDKYEQYF
TGCAGTGCTGACGGGACAGACAAATACGAGCAGTACTTC
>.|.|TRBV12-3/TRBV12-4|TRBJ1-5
CASSPSRGRQPQHF
TGTGCCAGCAGTCCCTCGAGGGGACGACAGCCCCAGCATTTT
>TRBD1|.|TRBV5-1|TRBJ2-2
CASSSGQPNTGELFF
TGCGCCAGCAGCTCGGGACAGCCAAACACCGGGGAGCTGTTTTTT
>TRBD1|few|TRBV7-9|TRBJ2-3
CASSGDRVSTDTQYF
TGTGCCAGCAGCGGGGACAGGGTTAGCACAGATACGCAGTATTTT
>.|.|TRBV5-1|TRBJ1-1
CASSLAYILGDAEAFF
TGCGCCAGCAGCTTGGCCTACATTCTAGGGGATGCTGAAGCTTTCTTT
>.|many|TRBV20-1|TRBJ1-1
CSARTGRSTEAFF
TGCAGTGCTAGAACAGGGAGGAGCACTGAAGCTTTCTTT
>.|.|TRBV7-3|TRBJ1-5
CASSLIPTEDRVYSNQPQHF
TGTGCCAGCAGCTTAATCCCCACGGAGGACCGAGTGTATAGCAATCAGCCCCAGCATTTT
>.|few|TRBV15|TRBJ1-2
CATSRVRQYYGYTF
TGTGCCACCAGCAGAGTACGACAGTACTATGGCTACACCTTC
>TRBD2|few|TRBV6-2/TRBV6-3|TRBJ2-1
CASSYYLAGGPDNEQFF
TGTGCCAGCAGTTACTACCTAGCGGGGGGGCCGGACAATGAGCAGTTCTTC
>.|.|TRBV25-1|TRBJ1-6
CASSWDRQNSPLHF
TGTGCCAGCAGCTGGGACCGACAGAATTCACCCCTCCACTTT
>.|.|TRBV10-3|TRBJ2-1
CAISDPSGTFADEQFF
TGTGCCATCAGTGACCCCTCTGGGACCTTTGCCGATGAGCAGTTCTTC
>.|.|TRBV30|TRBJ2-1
CAWSVSWQSSYNEQFF
TGTGCCTGGAGTGTATCGTGGCAAAGCTCCTACAATGAGCAGTTCTTC
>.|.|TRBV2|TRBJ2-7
CASQGGADYEQYF
TGTGCCAGCCAAGGGGGGGCGGACTACGAGCAGTACTTC
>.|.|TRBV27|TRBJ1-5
CASSLSGGLNQPQHF
TGTGCCAGCAGTTTATCAGGAGGGCTCAATCAGCCCCAGCATTTT
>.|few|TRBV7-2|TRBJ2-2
CASSLGRRQTNTGELFF
TGTGCCAGCAGCTTAGGTCGCCGGCAAACGAACACCGGGGAGCTGTTTTTT
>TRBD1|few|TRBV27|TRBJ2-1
CASSSRIGDRANNEQFF
TGTGCCAGCAGTTCCAGAATCGGGGACAGGGCGAACAATGAGCAGTTCTTC
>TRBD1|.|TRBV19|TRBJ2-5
CASSAQGARETQYF
TGTGCCAGTAGTGCCCAGGGGGCCCGAGAGACCCAGTACTTC
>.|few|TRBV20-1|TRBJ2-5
CSADGQLGLETQYF
TGCAGTGCTGATGGACAGTTAGGACTTGAGACCCAGTACTTC
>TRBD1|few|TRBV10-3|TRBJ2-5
CAISPGTGQETQYF
TGTGCCATCAGCCCTGGGACAGGTCAAGAGACCCAGTACTTC
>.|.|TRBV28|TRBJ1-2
CASRLGSDYGYTF
TGTGCCAGCAGGTTGGGTTCCGACTATGGCTACACCTTC
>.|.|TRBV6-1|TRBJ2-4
CASSEATGLAKNIQYF
TGTGCCAGCAGTGAAGCTACAGGGTTAGCCAAAAACATTCAGTACTTC
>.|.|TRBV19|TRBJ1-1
CASIRQTNTEAFF
TGTGCCAGTATTCGCCAGACGAACACTGAAGCTTTCTTT
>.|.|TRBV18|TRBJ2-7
CASSPLGDSYEQYF
TGTGCCAGCTCACCCTTAGGGGATAGCTACGAGCAGTACTTC
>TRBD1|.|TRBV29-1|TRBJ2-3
CSVVQGVSDTQYF
TGCAGCGTCGTACAGGGGGTATCAGATACGCAGTATTTT
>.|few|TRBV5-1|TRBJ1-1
CASSPRGTFPRAFF
TGCGCCAGCAGCCCCCGGGGGACCTTTCCCCGGGCTTTCTTT
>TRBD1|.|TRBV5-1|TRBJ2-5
CASMGSTGGRETQYF
TGCGCCAGCATGGGGTCGACAGGGGGAAGAGAGACCCAGTACTTC
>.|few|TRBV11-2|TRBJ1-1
CASHHANGNTEAFF
TGTGCCAGCCACCACGCTAACGGAAACACTGAAGCTTTCTTT
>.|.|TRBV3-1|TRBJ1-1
CASSRTGSNTEAFF
TGTGCCAGCAGCCGTACAGGGTCGAACACTGAAGCTTTCTTT
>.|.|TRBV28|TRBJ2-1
CASTTSPGERSYNEQFF
TGTGCCAGCACCACCTCCCCAGGGGAGCGATCCTACAATGAGCAGTTCTTC
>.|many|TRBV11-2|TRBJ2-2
CASSPNRGRTGELFF
TGTGCCAGCAGCCCTAATCGGGGGCGCACCGGGGAGCTGTTTTTT
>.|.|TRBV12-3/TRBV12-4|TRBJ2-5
CASSLRGGQAETQYF
TGTGCCAGCAGCCTAAGGGGGGGACAAGCAGAGACCCAGTACTTC